This TCR beta chain stems from a study of vaccination effects on CD4 cells after COVID-19 (dated by TCRdb to the early 2020s). With respect to the entire study: Each participant got two doses of an mRNA SARS-CoV-2 vaccine, either BNT162b2 or mRNA-1273. Altogether, roughly 10 COVID-19 convalescent patients and 4 SARS-CoV-2-naive healthy vaccine recipients made up the full study. SARS-CoV-2 spike-specific CD4+ TCR repertoires were compared before and after mRNA vaccination in COVID-19 convalescent patients and in infection-naive vaccine recipients. The Oncomine TCR Beta short-read assay on an Illumina iSeq 100 was used to sequence cultures from other donors in the study.

As concerns this clone: Its target antigen remains unknown. No qualities accompany the bases; no much larger clone lies one base away.

Points the paper makes about the study in general: Marked clonal contraction was observed in both infection-induced and vaccine-induced clones at late post-vaccination timepoints, consistent with waning T cell responses. Only a small number of convalescent patients were included, and no early post-infection timepoints were available, which limited the study. Among healthy vaccine recipients, nearly all vaccine-induced clones were SARS-CoV-2 mono-reactive, and just 1 of 255 was cross-reactive with common cold coronaviruses.

In the germline V gene (reference sequence), CDR1 corresponds to LGHDT and CDR2 to YNNKEL. Ends trimmed: V by 5 bases, J by 5 bases; bases unmatched to a gene: 9. Reading from cysteine to phenylalanine, the CDR3 counts 15 amino acids. Here the CDR3 DNA is all that survives: 45 bases in frame from base 1. Library construction relied on the immunoSEQ multiplex PCR assay. DNA from the CD4+ T cells that had been cultured and isolated underwent TCR beta CDR3 sequencing. Concerning the study's data processing: Non-productive TCR sequences were discarded, and reads were trimmed to the CDR3 region, with only CDR3s of 7 or more amino acids retained. The MANAFEST web app was used to pick out antigen-specific clonotypes by comparing their expansion in peptide wells with that in reference cultures. For clones to be considered positive, expansion at FDR<0.05 versus reference and all other wells, an odds ratio above 5, and a frequency above 0.1% in two replicate wells were required. A clonotype was called cross-reactive if it was significantly expanded both in SARS-CoV-2 spike wells and in at least one common cold coronavirus spike condition. Levenshtein distance calculated with the stringdist R package was used to assess CDR3 similarity, and unrooted trees were constructed with ape in R 3.6.1. TCRdb obtained this table from immuneACCESS and retained in-frame rearrangements with V and J assigned. These tables miss some clones; where compared with another copy, unresolved V genes account for less than half of the shortfall, and the remainder is unexplained. That table gives V, J and clone size, and the DNA gave D and trimming. The sample table records about 79,000 clones; around four fifths of these occur just once. Roughly 1.8% of the sample belongs to the ten largest clones.

In the ViraFEST assay, PBMC were stimulated with viral peptide pools, and antigen-specific CD4+ T cell clonotypes were then identified by expansion using TCR sequencing. After roughly 11 days of culture, CD4+ T cells were isolated with the EasySep CD4+ T cell isolation kit. None of the healthy vaccine recipients had a prior SARS-CoV-2 infection, which was confirmed by nucleocapsid antibody tests that came back negative both before and after vaccination. Each well held around 2 million PBMC cultured in IMDM containing roughly 5% human AB serum, 9.5 to 10 IU/ml IL-2 and gentamicin, along with around 11 ug/ml peptides. Half of the culture medium was replaced with fresh IL-2-containing medium on days 3 and 7. Unless noted otherwise, every peptide stimulation condition was grown in triplicate wells. Using Ficoll-Paque Plus gradient centrifugation, PBMC were separated from whole blood and then either used fresh or cryopreserved at -140C. Overlapping peptide pools spanned the spike proteins of SARS-CoV-2 and the common cold coronaviruses HCoV-NL63, HCoV-OC43 and HCoV-229E. The QIAamp micro DNA kit was used to extract genomic DNA from the cultured CD4+ T cells.

The chain employs TRBV3-1 (or the pseudogene TRBV3-2) and TRBJ2-3, with 8 bases aligning to TRBD1. The sequence derives from a human donor who received a COVID-19 vaccine. Material: CD4+ T cells from PBMCs cultured with HCoV-229E spike peptides, obtained before COVID-19 vaccination. In light of the paper, this sample's cell subset or site label describes: HCoV-229E spike overlapping peptide pool stimulation. The nucleotides read TGTGCCAGCAGCTCACTCAGGGGGCGGGAAGATACGCAGTATTTT. Its translation is CASSSLRGREDTQYF.